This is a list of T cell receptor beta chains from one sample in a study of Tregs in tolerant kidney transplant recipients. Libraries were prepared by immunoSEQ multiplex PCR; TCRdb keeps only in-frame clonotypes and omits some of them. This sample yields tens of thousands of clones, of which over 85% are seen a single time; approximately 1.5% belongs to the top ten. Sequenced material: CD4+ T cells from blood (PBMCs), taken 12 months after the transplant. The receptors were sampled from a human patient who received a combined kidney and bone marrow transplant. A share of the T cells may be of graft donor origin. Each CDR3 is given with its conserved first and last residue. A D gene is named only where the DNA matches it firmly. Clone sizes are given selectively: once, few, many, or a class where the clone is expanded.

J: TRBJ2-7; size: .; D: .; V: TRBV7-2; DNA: TGTGCCAGCAGCCCAATTCCGACAGTTAACGCCGACTACGAGCAGTACTTC; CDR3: CASSPIPTVNADYEQYF
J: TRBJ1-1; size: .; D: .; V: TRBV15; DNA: TGTGCCACCAGCCCTCGGGGGGGGATAAGGACTGAAGCTTTCTTT; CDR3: CATSPRGGIRTEAFF
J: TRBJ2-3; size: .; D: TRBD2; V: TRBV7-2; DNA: TGTGCCAGCAGCCCCACTAGCGTGGAAGATACGCAGTATTTT; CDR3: CASSPTSVEDTQYF
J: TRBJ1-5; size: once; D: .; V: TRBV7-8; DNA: TGTGCCAGCAGTAAGAGTGAGGGTAATCAGCCCCAGCATTTT; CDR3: CASSKSEGNQPQHF
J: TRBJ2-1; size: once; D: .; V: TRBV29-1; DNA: TGCAGCGGCCGTGATGGGGCCAGGAATGAGCAGTTCTTC; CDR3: CSGRDGARNEQFF
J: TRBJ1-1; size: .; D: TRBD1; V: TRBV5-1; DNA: TGCGCCAGCAGCCTTACAGGGGACACTGAAGCTTTCTTT; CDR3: CASSLTGDTEAFF
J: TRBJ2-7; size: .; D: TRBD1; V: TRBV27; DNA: TGTGCCAGCAGTTTACTGGGACAGGGAGTGTACGAGCAGTACTTC; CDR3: CASSLLGQGVYEQYF
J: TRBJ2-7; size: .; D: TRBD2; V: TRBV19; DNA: TGTGCCAGTAGTATGGGGCGGGAGAGGGGCGAGCAGTACTTC; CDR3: CASSMGRERGEQYF
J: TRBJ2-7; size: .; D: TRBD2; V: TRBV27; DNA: TGTGCCAGCAAGGGACTAGCGGGAGGAACCTACGAGCAGTACTTC; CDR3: CASKGLAGGTYEQYF
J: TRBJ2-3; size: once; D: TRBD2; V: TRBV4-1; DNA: TGCGCCAGCAGCCAAGAAGCTAGCGGGTTCACAGATACGCAGTATTTT; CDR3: CASSQEASGFTDTQYF
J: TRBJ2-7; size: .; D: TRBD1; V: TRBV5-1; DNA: TGCGCCAGCAGGAGGGGACAGGGGGATCATAACGAGCAGTACTTC; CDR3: CASRRGQGDHNEQYF
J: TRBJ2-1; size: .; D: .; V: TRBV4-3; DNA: TGCGCCAGCAGCTCGCCGGGACAGGGTCGTGCGGGGGGCAGGGAGCAGTTCTTC; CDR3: CASSSPGQGRAGGREQFF
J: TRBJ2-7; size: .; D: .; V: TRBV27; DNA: TGTGCCAGCAGTACTACTAGCTATAGATCCTACGAGCAGTACTTC; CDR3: CASSTTSYRSYEQYF
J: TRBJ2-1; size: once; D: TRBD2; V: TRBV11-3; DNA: TGTGCCAGCAGCTTACAACTAGCGGGGGGAGGCAACAATGAGCAGTTCTTC; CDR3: CASSLQLAGGGNNEQFF
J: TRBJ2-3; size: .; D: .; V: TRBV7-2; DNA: TGTGCCAGCAGCGTTCTAGGGAGCGGTAGCACAGATACGCAGTATTTT; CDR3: CASSVLGSGSTDTQYF
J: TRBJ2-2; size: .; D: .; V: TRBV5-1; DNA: TGCGCCAGCAGCGAGGAGACAGTTGGCAGATTTCTTATCGGGGAGCTGTTTTTT; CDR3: CASSEETVGRFLIGELFF
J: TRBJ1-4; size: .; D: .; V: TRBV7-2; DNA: TGTGCCAGCAGCTATGGACCGGTCGGGGGACTGTTTTTT; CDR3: CASSYGPVGGLFF
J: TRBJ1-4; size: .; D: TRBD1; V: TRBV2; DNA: TGTGCCAGCAGTGAAAGGTTTCAGGGGGCGACTAATGAAAAACTGTTTTTT; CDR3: CASSERFQGATNEKLFF
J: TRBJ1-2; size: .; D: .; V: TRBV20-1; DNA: TGCGGAGGTTCGGATAACTATGGCTACACCTTC; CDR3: CGGSDNYGYTF
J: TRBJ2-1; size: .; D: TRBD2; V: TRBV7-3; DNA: TGTGCCAGCAGCATATCCGCGGGGGGGCACAATGAGCAGTTCTTC; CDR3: CASSISAGGHNEQFF
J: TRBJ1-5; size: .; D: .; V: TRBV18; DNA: TGTGCCAGCTCGCCTACAGGGCAGGTCAATCAGCCCCAGCATTTT; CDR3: CASSPTGQVNQPQHF
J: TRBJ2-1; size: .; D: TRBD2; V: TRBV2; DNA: TGTGCCAGCAGGCTTAGCGGGGACTATTCCGGGGGCTCCTACAATGAGCAGTTCTTC; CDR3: CASRLSGDYSGGSYNEQFF
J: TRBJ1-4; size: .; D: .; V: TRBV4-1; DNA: TGCGCCAGCAGCCTCCTTGGGGCCCCTGGGGTTCATGGTGAAAAACTGTTTTTT; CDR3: CASSLLGAPGVHGEKLFF
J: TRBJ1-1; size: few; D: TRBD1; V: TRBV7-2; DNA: TGTGCCAGCAGCCGAGAGGACAGGAAGGCTTTCTTT; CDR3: CASSREDRKAFF
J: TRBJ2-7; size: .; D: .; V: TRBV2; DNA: TGTGCCAGCAGTGTCAACGAGCAGTACTTC; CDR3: CASSVNEQYF
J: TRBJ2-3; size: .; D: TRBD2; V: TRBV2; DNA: TGTGCCAGCAGGAGACTAGCGGGGGTCCCAGATACGCAGTATTTT; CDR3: CASRRLAGVPDTQYF
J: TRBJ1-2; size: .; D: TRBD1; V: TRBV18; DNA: TGTGCCAGCTCACCGACAGGGGAGGTAGACTATGGCTACACCTTC; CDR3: CASSPTGEVDYGYTF
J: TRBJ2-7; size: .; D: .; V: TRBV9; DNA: TGTGCCAGCAGCGTTACAGGGAGCTCCTACGAGCAGTACTTC; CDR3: CASSVTGSSYEQYF
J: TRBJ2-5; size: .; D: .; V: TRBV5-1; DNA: TGCGCCAGCAGCACTCGGACAGCACAAGAGACCCAGTACTTC; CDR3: CASSTRTAQETQYF
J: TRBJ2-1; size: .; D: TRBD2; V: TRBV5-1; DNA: TGCGCCAGCAACCGCGGGGGGCCCTACAATGAGCAGTTCTTC; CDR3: CASNRGGPYNEQFF
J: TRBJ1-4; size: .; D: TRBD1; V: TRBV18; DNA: TGTGCCAGCTCAAAAGACAGGGGAGGTAATGAAAAACTGTTTTTT; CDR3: CASSKDRGGNEKLFF
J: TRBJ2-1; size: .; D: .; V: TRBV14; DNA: TGTGCCAGCAGCCAAGCTGGGGGCCGCCCCTACAATGAGCAGTTCTTC; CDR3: CASSQAGGRPYNEQFF
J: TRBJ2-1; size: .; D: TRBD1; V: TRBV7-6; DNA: TGTGCCAGCAGCTTGCAGGGGGCCTTGCGTAATGAGCAGTTCTTC; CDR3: CASSLQGALRNEQFF
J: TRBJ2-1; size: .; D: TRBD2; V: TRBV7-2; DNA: TGTGCCAGCAGCATGGGGACTAGCGGGGGGGCCTACAATGAGCAGTTCTTC; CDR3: CASSMGTSGGAYNEQFF
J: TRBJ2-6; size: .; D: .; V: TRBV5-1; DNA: TGCGCCAGCAGGCCCGGGTACGGGGCCAACGTCCTGACTTTC; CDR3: CASRPGYGANVLTF
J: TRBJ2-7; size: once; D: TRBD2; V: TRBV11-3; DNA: TGTGCCAGCAACCTCGGGACTAGGATCGACGAGCAGTACTTC; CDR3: CASNLGTRIDEQYF
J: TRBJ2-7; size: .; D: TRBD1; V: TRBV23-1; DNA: TGCGCCAGCAGTCGGTCGGACAGGCCCACCTACGAGCAGTACTTC; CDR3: CASSRSDRPTYEQYF
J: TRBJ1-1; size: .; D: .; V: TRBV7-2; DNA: TGTGCCAGCAGCCACAACGGCGGGAGCGGGGTCGGTGTAGGAGCTTTCTTT; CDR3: CASSHNGGSGVGVGAFF
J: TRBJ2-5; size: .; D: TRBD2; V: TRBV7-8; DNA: TGTGCCAGCAGCTTATGGGGTAGCGGGGGACTAGGGGAGACCCAGTACTTC; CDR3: CASSLWGSGGLGETQYF
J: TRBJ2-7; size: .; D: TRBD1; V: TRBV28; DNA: TGTGCCAGCAGCCCGACAGGGGGCTGGAACGAGCAGTACTTC; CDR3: CASSPTGGWNEQYF
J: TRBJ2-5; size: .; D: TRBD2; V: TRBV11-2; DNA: TGTGCCAGCAGCTTAGTGGGACTAGCCTCTGAGCAGTACTTC; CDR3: CASSLVGLASEQYF
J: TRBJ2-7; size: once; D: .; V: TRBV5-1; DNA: TGCGCCAGCAGCTTGGTTACAGGGAACTACGAGCAGTACTTC; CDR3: CASSLVTGNYEQYF
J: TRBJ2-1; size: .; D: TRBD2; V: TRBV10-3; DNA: TGTGCCATCAGTGAACGGAGCGGGGTCTCCTACAATGAGCAGTTCTTC; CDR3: CAISERSGVSYNEQFF
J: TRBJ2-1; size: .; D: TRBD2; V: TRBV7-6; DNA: TGTGCCAGCAGCAAGGGGGGACTAGCGAGGGAGCAGTTCTTC; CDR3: CASSKGGLAREQFF
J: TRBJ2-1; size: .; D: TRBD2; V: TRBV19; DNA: TGTGCCAGTAGTCATTGGGAGGGCCTGGATGAGCAGTTCTTC; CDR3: CASSHWEGLDEQFF
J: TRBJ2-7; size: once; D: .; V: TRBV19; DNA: TGTGCCAGTAGTATACCTACCGCCGGGATTGAAAGCTACGAGCAGTACTTC; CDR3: CASSIPTAGIESYEQYF